This T cell receptor beta chain was sequenced during a study of blood T cell repertoires in COVID-19. Study summary: Both acute and convalescent COVID-19 samples were obtained from the United States, Italy and Spain. T cells, B-cell-depleted T cells, or PBMCs supplied cDNA or gDNA.

CDR3 size: 15 residues. The V end lost 3 bases, the J end lost 2 bases, and 11 bases lay between the germline ends. CDR1 and CDR2 (germline): SGHTA, FQGNSA. In the original workflow: Estimation of nucleated cell counts relied on the amplification of reference gene primers. Produced via immunoSEQ multiplex PCR; TCRdb's table is partial and in-frame only. The V and J calls and clone size are taken from that table; D and trimming were inferred from the DNA. The sample consists of under 45,000 clones, 65% to 80% of them appearing once. This TCR came from a man in his 60s with active COVID-19. The sequencing input was peripheral blood. This chain links TRBV7-2 with TRBJ2-1, with a weak D call TRBD2 (6 bases). As DNA, the CDR3 is TGTGCCAGCAGCTTCGGCGGGAACACCTACAATGAGCAGTTCTTC. Amino acids: CASSFGGNTYNEQFF.